The rows below give T cell receptor beta chains drawn from one sample of a study of blood T cell repertoires in COVID-19. The data were produced by immunoSEQ multiplex PCR, yet TCRdb's version contains in-frame clones alone and is incomplete. The sample contains hundreds of thousands of clones, approximately 86% of which appear only once. Sequences were obtained from PBMCs or T cells enriched from blood (not recorded which). The receptors originated from a woman in her forties or fifties who had recovered from COVID-19. Both conserved end residues are part of each CDR3. A D gene is named only where the DNA matches it firmly. Clone size is given for some rows only: seen once, a few or many times, or a class if the clone is expanded.

j_gene	d_gene	abundance	v_gene	CDR3nt	CDR3aa
TRBJ2-7	-	once	TRBV6-5	TGTGCCAGCAGTTACGGGACCCTACCTGGAGGGTACGAGCAGTACTTC	CASSYGTLPGGYEQYF
TRBJ1-1	-	-	TRBV18	TGTGCCAGCTCACCACTCGACATCTTGCGGCAGGTAGGGGCAGATACGACTGAAGCTTTCTTT	CASSPLDILRQVGADTTEAFF
TRBJ1-2	-	-	TRBV9	TGTGCCAGCAGCGCCGCTATCATACCCCATTATGGCTACACCTTC	CASSAAIIPHYGYTF
TRBJ2-2	-	-	TRBV6-2/TRBV6-3	TGTGCCAGCAGTTACTCGAGTGGGGCGCGAGGCACCGGGGAGCTGTTTTTT	CASSYSSGARGTGELFF
TRBJ1-1	-	once	TRBV7-3	TGTGCCAGCAGCCCAGGCATGAACACTGAAGCTTTCTTT	CASSPGMNTEAFF
TRBJ1-5	TRBD1	-	TRBV5-6	TGTGCCAGCAGTCGAGGACAGGAAAGATATCAGCCCCAGCATTTT	CASSRGQERYQPQHF
TRBJ1-2	-	-	TRBV29-1	TGCAGCGTTGAAGATATGGACAGCCCCTATGGCTACACCTTC	CSVEDMDSPYGYTF
TRBJ2-2	-	-	TRBV7-3	TGTGCCAGCAGATCCCAGGGGAACACCGGGGAGCTGTTTTTT	CASRSQGNTGELFF
TRBJ2-7	-	few	TRBV30	TGTGCCTGGAGTGACAACCGAAGAAATTCGCAGTACTTC	CAWSDNRRNSQYF
TRBJ2-1	-	-	TRBV4-2	TGTGCCAGCAGCACCCAAGTAAACGGGGATGAGCAGTTCTTC	CASSTQVNGDEQFF
TRBJ2-2	TRBD2	few	TRBV7-3	TGTGCCAGCAGGTCTGGGCTAGCGGGAGTTGGGACCGGGGAGCTGTTTTTT	CASRSGLAGVGTGELFF
TRBJ1-4	-	-	TRBV5-1	TGCGCCAGCAGCTTGGCTCAGGGGACGGAAAAACTGTTTTTT	CASSLAQGTEKLFF
TRBJ2-7	TRBD2	-	TRBV28	TGTGCCAGCAGAAGGACCCTAGCGGGAGACCTTTCCTACGAGCAGTACTTC	CASRRTLAGDLSYEQYF
TRBJ1-2	-	-	TRBV5-4	TGTGCCAGCAGCTTGGCAACTGCTTATGGCTACACCTTC	CASSLATAYGYTF
TRBJ2-1	TRBD2	-	TRBV12-3/TRBV12-4	TGTGCCAGCAGGGTGCGGGAGATTCATGAGCAGTTCTTC	CASRVREIHEQFF
TRBJ1-1	TRBD1	-	TRBV27	TGTGCCAGCAGTCAGGCATCAGGGGGCCATGGGCGCACTGAAGCTTTCTTT	CASSQASGGHGRTEAFF